The 3 T cell receptor beta chains given below trace back to one sample, sequenced in a study of post-analysis software for immune sequencing data. For these TCRs, the target antigens are not known. Unique molecular identifiers featured in each of the TCR beta cDNA libraries. TCRdb reprocessed the PCR reads via MiXCR and lists one record per CDR3 protein. The sample lists around 400,000 distinct CDR3 sequences; about 39% were seen once. Study-level results: Patients showed TRBV5-6, TRBV5-1 and TRBV20-1 among four to six TRBV segments more frequent than in controls.

The sequencing sample was made of blood. These receptor sequences come from a girl aged 2 to 10 with multiple sclerosis.

The V gene is TRBV7-2, the J gene TRBJ2-1; TRBD2 agrees at 9 bases. Germline V gene lookup returns CDR1 SGHTA and CDR2 FQGNSA. This CDR3 is built from 15 residues. The J segment lost 10 bases and the V segment lost 5 bases, leaving 12 bases of the junction unmatched. The CDR3 region is CASSLGLAQPYEQFF. The DNA of the CDR3 is TGTGCCAGCAGCCTCGGACTAGCGCAACCCTACGAGCAGTTCTTC.

The chain combines TRBV5-5 with TRBJ2-5; no reliable D call. This CDR3 contains 15 residues. V gave up 4 bases and J gave up 7 bases, with 20 bases separating them. Germline V CDR1 and CDR2: SGHKS, YYEKEE (reference sequence). CDR3 bases: TGTGCCAGCAGCCAAGAACCGACAACTATAGGGACCCAGTACTTC. Translated, it gives CASSQEPTTIGTQYF.

J is TRBJ2-3 and V is TRBV6-5; D is unclear. The CDR3 runs 12 residues. Trimming removed 7 bases at V and 8 bases at J, with 13 bases between. Germline V gene lookup returns CDR1 MNHEY and CDR2 SVGAGI. The CDR3 DNA reads TGTGCCAGCAACAACGACGGCGGTACGCAGTATTTT. Translation gives CASNNDGGTQYF.